This T cell receptor beta chain was sequenced for a study of control samples from healthy donors and cancer patients. Profiled with immunoSEQ multiplex PCR; TCRdb holds only in-frame clones, not every one. Here the sample spans about 120,000 clones, 88% being singletons. The V gene end was trimmed by 3 bases and the J gene end by 4 bases; junction bases not matched to a gene: 6. This CDR3 contains 14 residues. Germline V gene data show CDR1 as GTSNPN and CDR2 as SVGIG (reference sequence). This clone was counted a few times. This chain links TRBV30 with TRBJ2-1; 7 positions match TRBD2. This receptor was identified in a middle-aged man in good health. The sequencing sample was made of blood. The CDR3: CAWRPGTTYNEQFF. CDR3 coding DNA: TGTGCCTGGAGGCCCGGGACTACTTACAATGAGCAGTTCTTC.